A single sample gave rise to the 24 T cell receptor beta chains below, sequenced in a study of T-cell reconstitution after alpha-beta-depleted transplantation in children. This sample's TCRbeta library carried unique molecular identifier barcodes. A single record per CDR3 protein comes from TCRdb applying MiXCR to the PCR reads. The sample contains a few hundred thousand distinct CDR3 sequences, about 9.3% of which appear only once. The specimen was PBMCs from the stem cell graft donor, collected from the stem cell graft. These receptors all stem from a human donor who donated a stem cell graft to a child with acute lymphoblastic leukemia.

The genes are TRBV12-3 or TRBV12-4 and TRBJ2-7; 7 bases map to TRBD1. CDR3 size: 14 residues. Unmatched junction bases numbered 6, after V lost 1 base and J lost 6 bases. The chain's CDR3 is CASSLEGTVREQYF. Here the CDR3 DNA reads TGTGCCAGCAGTTTAGAGGGGACAGTGCGCGAGCAGTACTTC.

This clonotype was found many times. The rearrangement links TRBV29-1 to TRBJ2-5; 8 bases agree with TRBD1. This CDR3 spans 13 amino acids. V shed 4 bases, J shed 1 base, and the junction held 2 bases outside the gene matches. Germline CDR1 and CDR2: SQVTM and ANQGSEA. As DNA, the CDR3 is TGCAGCGTTGGTACAGGGGGCCAAGAGACCCAGTACTTC. It specifies CSVGTGGQETQYF.

This clonotype was observed a handful of times. The chain couples TRBV7-8 to TRBJ2-2, with no clear D. Germline V gives CDR1 SGHVS, CDR2 FQNEAQ. V was pared by 2 bases and J by 8 bases, with 15 bases between. This CDR3 spans 15 amino acids. The CDR3 reads CASSLNPDVPGELFF. The CDR3 bases are TGTGCCAGCAGCTTAAACCCGGACGTACCAGGGGAGCTGTTTTTT.

This clonotype was seen repeatedly, ten times or more. This sequence joins TRBV7-2 and TRBJ2-3; 8 nucleotides line up with TRBD2. Germline values: CDR1 SGHTA, CDR2 FQGNSA. V gave up 5 bases and J gave up 3 bases; unmatched junction bases: 10. This CDR3 is built from 16 residues. The CDR3, as DNA: TGTGCCAGCAGCCTCTCAAGCGGGAGACGGACAGATACGCAGTATTTT. Its translation is CASSLSSGRRTDTQYF.

A few counts support this clonotype. The chain joins TRBV4-1 to TRBJ2-2; the D gene is possibly TRBD2 (6 bases). This CDR3 contains 17 residues. CDR1 and CDR2 (germline): MGHRA, YSYEKL. Trimming removed 2 bases from V and 6 bases from J, with 19 bases in between. CDR3 sequence reads: CASSQNLQRALSGELFF. CDR3 nucleotide sequence: TGCGCCAGCAGCCAAAATCTCCAGCGGGCACTGTCCGGGGAGCTGTTTTTT.

The chain employs TRBV15 and TRBJ1-4; unclear D gene. Germline-derived CDR1 and CDR2 are LNHNV and YYDKDF (reference sequence). The CDR3 runs to 16 residues. V lost 4 bases to trimming and J lost 0 bases, with 12 bases between them. The CDR3 is CATSTYRGATNEKLFF. As DNA, the CDR3 is TGTGCCACCAGCACCTACAGAGGAGCAACTAATGAAAAACTGTTTTTT.

The rearrangement joins TRBV7-9 to TRBJ2-5; D possibly uses TRBD1 or TRBD2 (6 bases each). V shed 11 bases and J shed 2 bases, with 15 bases lying between them. Germline CDR1 and CDR2: SEHNR and FQNEAQ (reference sequence). CDR3 length: 13 residues. The CDR3 is CAGDFQGQETQYF. DNA for the CDR3: TGTGCCGGGGACTTCCAGGGGCAAGAGACCCAGTACTTC.

The chain uses TRBV6-5 and TRBJ2-3; possibly TRBD1 or TRBD2 for D (5 bases each). The V end was cut by 3 bases, the J end by 1 base, with 8 bases between. Germline V lookup: CDR1 MNHEY, CDR2 SVGAGI. This CDR3 has 14 residues. CDR3 DNA: TGTGCCAGCAGTTATATGGGGGGCACAGATACGCAGTATTTT. Translating it yields CASSYMGGTDTQYF.

The V call is TRBV28, the J call TRBJ2-1; 11 positions match TRBD2. In germline, CDR1 is MDHEN, CDR2 SYDVKM. J lost 10 bases, V lost 8 bases, and 10 bases had no gene match. The CDR3 spans 14 residues. CDR3 DNA: TGTGCCAGCGCCCCGGGGACTAGCGGTATAGAGCAGTTCTTC. Its protein is CASAPGTSGIEQFF.

This clonotype was observed a single time. This chain joins TRBV19 and TRBJ2-1, with TRBD2 matching 8 bases. The ends lost 6 bases at V and 5 bases at J; junction bases unmatched: 15. The CDR3 length is 17 residues. Germline assignment: CDR1 LNHDA and CDR2 SQIVND (reference sequence). CDR3 sequence (DNA): TGTGCCAGTAGCCCCTTCCCCTTTAGCGGGACGGACAATGAGCAGTTCTTC. It codes for CASSPFPFSGTDNEQFF.

In this sample, this clonotype turned up a few times. This sequence joins TRBV29-1 and TRBJ2-1; D unclear. V dropped 7 bases and J dropped 10 bases, with 17 bases sitting between them. Germline CDR1 is SQVTM and CDR2 is ANQGSEA. This CDR3 comprises 12 residues. The CDR3 DNA reads TGCAGCGCCCTTTTACCCAACCAGGAGCAGTTCTTC. It translates to CSALLPNQEQFF.

This clonotype was seen a few times. The genes are TRBV20-1 and TRBJ2-1, with TRBD2 matching 10 bases. CDR1 and CDR2 (germline): DFQATT, SNEGSKA (reference sequence). V lost 5 bases to trimming and J lost 5 bases; unmatched junction nucleotides: 6. The CDR3 has 14 residues. The CDR3 nucleotides are TGCAGTGCTTGGCTAGCGGGAGCCGACAATGAGCAGTTCTTC. Encoded protein: CSAWLAGADNEQFF.

This sequence joins TRBV29-1 and TRBJ1-2; TRBD1 agrees at 7 bases. CDR3 length equals 13 residues. Germline V gene data show CDR1 as SQVTM and CDR2 as ANQGSEA. The junction had 5 bases not matched to a gene; V was cut back by 0 bases and J by 7 bases. DNA for the CDR3: TGCAGCGTTGAAGAAGCGACAGGGAGTGGCTACACCTTC. Translating gives CSVEEATGSGYTF. Using reference TRBV29-1 and TRBJ1-2 for the parts outside the CDR3, the full variable domain is SAVISQKPSRDICQRGTSLTIQCQVDSQVTMMFWYRQQPGQSLTLIATANQGSEATYESGFVIDKFPISRPNLTFSTLTVSNMSPEDSSIYLCSVEEATGSGYTFGSGTRLTVV.

This clonotype was counted a few times. The rearrangement uses TRBV10-3 and TRBJ1-2; D is undetermined. Germline-derived CDR1 and CDR2 are ENHRY and SYGVKD. V was trimmed by 3 bases and J by 6 bases, leaving 14 bases between them. The CDR3 is 14 residues long. For the CDR3, the DNA is TGTGCCATCAGTGACCCCAGGTTCCCGAATGGCTACACCTTC. Residues: CAISDPRFPNGYTF.

This clonotype has only a few counts. The chain recombines TRBV10-3 with TRBJ1-1; D is uncertain. This CDR3 region has 15 residues. CDR1 and CDR2 from the germline V gene are ENHRY and SYGVKD. The V and J ends lost 0 bases and 4 bases respectively, with 12 bases between them. Here the CDR3 DNA reads TGTGCCATCAGTGAGTCCACAGCCCTTGGCACTGAAGCTTTCTTT. Translation: CAISESTALGTEAFF.

This clonotype came up many times. The chain couples TRBV12-3 or TRBV12-4 to TRBJ1-1; D is ambiguous. Trimming stripped 5 bases from V and 1 base from J, with 11 bases between. This CDR3 spans 14 amino acids. DNA of the CDR3: TGTGCCAGCAGTCCTGACATCAAGAACACTGAAGCTTTCTTT. It yields the protein CASSPDIKNTEAFF.

This clonotype was picked up a small number of times. For the CDR3, the DNA is TGTGCCAGCAGACAACTAGCGGGCCCTAAGAATGAGCAGTTCTTC. Amino acids: CASRQLAGPKNEQFF. This chain joins TRBV7-9 and TRBJ2-1, with 9 bases fitting TRBD2. Germline CDR1 and CDR2: SEHNR and FQNEAQ (reference sequence). This CDR3 is 15 amino acids long. Trimming removed 6 bases from V and 7 bases from J; junction bases left unmatched: 10. Full variable domain (outside the CDR3, taken from reference TRBV7-9 and TRBJ2-1): DTGVSQNPRHKITKRGQNVTFRCDPISEHNRLYWYRQTLGQGPEFLTYFQNEAQLEKSRLLSDRFSAERPKGSFSTLEIQRTEQGDSAMYLCASRQLAGPKNEQFFGPGTRLTVL.

DNA of the CDR3: TGTGCCAGCGGAAACAGGGGTGGCAATCAGCCCCAGCATTTT. Residues: CASGNRGGNQPQHF. V usage is TRBV27 and J usage is TRBJ1-5; 7 bases are a match to TRBD1. The germline V gene encodes CDR1 MNHEY and CDR2 SMNVEV (reference sequence). This CDR3 region has 14 residues. The J segment lost 2 bases and the V segment lost 8 bases, leaving 6 bases of the junction unmatched.

This clonotype appeared a few times. J is TRBJ2-2 and V is TRBV7-2; 7 bases agree with TRBD1. The CDR3 loop spans 17 amino acids. Germline V gene sequence: CDR1 SGHTA, CDR2 FQGNSA. V was pared by 7 bases and J by 1 base, with 12 bases of the junction left unmatched. CDR3 DNA sequence: TGTGCCAGCAAATTGCTTCCTGGGACAGTGAACACCGGGGAGCTGTTTTTT. Its translation: CASKLLPGTVNTGELFF.

This clonotype showed up just a few times. This chain uses TRBV29-1 with TRBJ2-7; 10 bases match TRBD2. The germline CDR1 and CDR2 sequences are SQVTM and ANQGSEA. V gave up 3 bases and J gave up 7 bases; unmatched junction bases: 12. This CDR3 contains 15 residues. The CDR3 spells CSVEQREGRFGEQYF. CDR3 sequence (DNA): TGCAGCGTTGAGCAGCGGGAGGGCCGGTTCGGGGAGCAGTACTTC.

The chain couples TRBV3-1 to TRBJ2-2; 12 bases are shared with TRBD2. The CDR3 is 18 amino acids. Trimming removed 4 bases from V and 5 bases from J; junction bases left unmatched: 11. CDR1 LGHDT and CDR2 YNNKEL come from the germline V gene (reference sequence). The CDR3 is CASSPTSGRGSRTGELFF. DNA for the CDR3: TGTGCCAGCAGCCCGACTAGCGGGAGAGGGAGTAGGACCGGGGAGCTGTTTTTT.

The table lists this clonotype with a few counts. The genes are TRBV5-1 and TRBJ2-1; perhaps D is TRBD1 or TRBD2 (5 bases each). Trimming stripped 8 bases from V and 9 bases from J, with 24 bases between. This CDR3 region has 15 residues. In germline, CDR1 is SGHRS, CDR2 YFSETQ. CDR3: CASYRSGPSGSEQFF. The CDR3 coding sequence is TGCGCCAGTTACCGCTCGGGGCCGTCAGGATCTGAGCAGTTCTTC. Drawing the rest from reference TRBV5-1 and TRBJ2-1, the complete variable domain is KAGVTQTPRYLIKTRGQQVTLSCSPISGHRSVSWYQQTPGQGLQFLFEYFSETQRNKGNFPGRFSGRQFSNSRSEMNVSTLELGDSALYLCASYRSGPSGSEQFFGPGTRLTVL.

The chain combines TRBV5-1 with TRBJ2-1, with 7 bases identical to TRBD1. After removal of 6 bases from V and 4 bases from J, the junction contained 7 bases not matched to a gene. The CDR3 is 14 residues long. Per the germline V gene, CDR1 is SGHRS and CDR2 is YFSETQ. CDR3 sequence reads: CASIPWDRYNEQFF. CDR3 in DNA: TGCGCCAGCATACCCTGGGACAGATACAATGAGCAGTTCTTC.

This chain connects TRBV20-1 to TRBJ2-1; 8 bases fit TRBD1. CDR1 is DFQATT, CDR2 SNEGSKA, per germline (reference sequence). The CDR3 covers 12 residues. V was clipped by 7 bases and J by 6 bases; unmatched bases: 5. The CDR3 is CSGTTGANEQFF. DNA of the CDR3: TGCAGTGGCACGACAGGGGCCAATGAGCAGTTCTTC.